This entry lists 18 T cell receptor beta chains sequenced from one sample in a study of T cells in Graves' hyperthyroidism and ophthalmopathy. RNA transcripts were the template for amplifying TCR beta CDR3 regions. Initially, a first-round RT-PCR of the TCR CDR3 employed the HTBI primer set. TCRdb analysed the multiplex PCR reads with MiXCR anew, one entry per CDR3 protein. The sample yields about 770,000 distinct CDR3 sequences, approximately 19% seen once. The sample was blood. These receptors came from a woman aged 45-60 years with Graves' hyperthyroidism that later progressed to Graves' ophthalmopathy.

The rearrangement links TRBV12-3 or TRBV12-4 to TRBJ1-3; TRBD1 aligns across 10 bases. The V and J ends lost 5 bases and 0 bases, in that order; junction bases with no gene match: 7. This CDR3 has 17 amino acids. CDR3 bases: TGTGCCAGCAGTCGCCGGACAGGGGGTATCTCTGGAAACACCATATATTTT. This encodes CASSRRTGGISGNTIYF.

This chain uses TRBV5-5 with TRBJ2-5; 7 bases agree with TRBD1. CDR1 is SGHKS, CDR2 YYEKEE, per germline (reference sequence). The CDR3 runs to 15 residues. The V gene end was trimmed by 7 bases and the J gene end by 5 bases; junction bases not matched to a gene: 14. CDR3: CASRYRGTFGETQYF. The CDR3, as DNA: TGTGCCAGCCGCTACAGGGGTACGTTTGGGGAGACCCAGTACTTC.

The chain employs TRBV7-9 and TRBJ1-1; D unclear. Germline-derived CDR1 and CDR2 are SEHNR and FQNEAQ (reference sequence). V dropped 0 bases and J dropped 0 bases, with 8 bases sitting between them. The CDR3 runs 15 residues. CDR3 protein: CASSLAFGVNTEAFF. DNA of the CDR3: TGTGCCAGCAGCTTAGCGTTCGGAGTGAACACTGAAGCTTTCTTT.

This clonotype showed up many times. This chain joins TRBV2 and TRBJ1-6, with a possible D match to TRBD1 (5 bases). V lost 2 bases and J 4 bases, leaving 12 bases between the germline ends. The CDR3 is 16 residues long. Per germline, CDR1 SNHLY and CDR2 FYNNEI. The DNA of the CDR3 is TGTGCCAGCAGTGAAAGGGAAGGGGTATATAATTCACCCCTCCACTTT. This encodes CASSEREGVYNSPLHF.

This clonotype was picked up a small number of times. Written as DNA, the CDR3 is TGTGCCAGTAGAACTACAGGGAGCTCCTACAATGAGCAGTTCTTC. It codes for CASRTTGSSYNEQFF. The chain has TRBV19 and TRBJ2-1, with D possibly matching TRBD1 (6 bases). Trimming shortened V by 6 bases and J by 0 bases, and 12 bases separated the two germline ends. CDR3 size: 15 residues. The V gene's germline CDR1 is LNHDA and CDR2 SQIVND (reference sequence).

This clonotype was counted many times. V usage is TRBV6-1 and J usage is TRBJ2-6; D remains unclear. Germline CDR1 reads MNHNS; CDR2 reads SASEGT. This CDR3 contains 18 residues. Trimming took off 5 bases at V and 2 bases at J, with 19 bases between the two ends. Here the CDR3 DNA reads TGTGCCAGCAGTTATTGGTCGGACGGGTGGGCTGGGGCCAACGTCCTGACTTTC. It is translated as CASSYWSDGWAGANVLTF.

This clonotype was observed many times. The chain combines TRBV28 with TRBJ2-2, with TRBD1 identical over 10 bases. V lost 7 bases to trimming and J lost 6 bases; unmatched junction nucleotides: 8. Looked up from germline, CDR1 is MDHEN and CDR2 is SYDVKM. The CDR3 runs 15 residues. CDR3 bases: TGTGCCAGCAACGCGGGACAGGGGTTTTCCGGGGAGCTGTTTTTT. Translation: CASNAGQGFSGELFF.

The rearrangement uses TRBV7-6 and TRBJ2-2, with D perhaps TRBD1 or TRBD2 (5 bases each). CDR1 SGHVS and CDR2 FNYEAQ come from the germline V gene. The CDR3 sequence is 15 residues long. Trimming shortened V by 2 bases and J by 6 bases, and 13 bases separated the two germline ends. The DNA of the CDR3 is TGTGCCAGCAGCTTACCGGGACGTCGGTCCGGGGAGCTGTTTTTT. Protein product: CASSLPGRRSGELFF. The full variable domain, with the rest looked up from reference TRBV7-6 and TRBJ2-2, is GAGVSQSPRYKVTKRGQDVALRCDPISGHVSLYWYRQALGQGPEFLTYFNYEAQQDKSGLPNDRFSAERPEGSISTLTIQRTEQRDSAMYRCASSLPGRRSGELFFGEGSRLTVL.

This clonotype was counted between two and nine times. The genes are TRBV4-2 and TRBJ2-1, with 11 positions matching TRBD2. V was pared by 0 bases and J by 10 bases, with 11 bases of the junction left unmatched. CDR3 length: 17 amino acids. The germline V gene has CDR1 LGHNA and CDR2 YNFKEQ. CDR3 sequence (DNA): TGTGCCAGCAGCCAAGATATTGTAGCGGGGGGGCCAGGAGAGCAGTTCTTC. Translated, it gives CASSQDIVAGGPGEQFF.

This clonotype showed up many times. The J gene is TRBJ1-1, the V gene TRBV29-1; 8 bases are shared with TRBD1. Losses at the gene ends were 7 bases for V and 4 bases for J; bases not matched to a gene: 8. The CDR3 has 13 amino acids. The germline CDR1 and CDR2 sequences are SQVTM and ANQGSEA. The DNA for the CDR3 is TGCAGCGGGACCTCAGGGGGCGGCACTGAAGCTTTCTTT. This codes for CSGTSGGGTEAFF. The whole variable domain, remainder taken from reference TRBV29-1 and TRBJ1-1, is SAVISQKPSRDICQRGTSLTIQCQVDSQVTMMFWYRQQPGQSLTLIATANQGSEATYESGFVIDKFPISRPNLTFSTLTVSNMSPEDSSIYLCSGTSGGGTEAFFGQGTRLTVV.

In DNA form, the CDR3 reads TGTGCCAGCAGCCAAGAGCCAGCAGCTAACTATGGCTACACCTTC. As protein: CASSQEPAANYGYTF. V usage is TRBV14 and J usage is TRBJ1-2; D is undetermined. The V and J ends lost 0 bases and 0 bases respectively, with 8 bases between them. The germline V gene has CDR1 SGHDN and CDR2 FVKESK. This CDR3 has 15 residues.

The chain combines TRBV20-1 with TRBJ2-1, with 11 positions matching TRBD2. There are 16 residues in the CDR3. Germline CDR1 DFQATT, CDR2 SNEGSKA (reference sequence). With V trimmed by 6 bases and J by 6 bases, 13 bases remained unmatched. Here the CDR3 reads CSADPIAGGPSNEQFF. CDR3 nucleotide sequence: TGCAGTGCCGACCCCATAGCGGGGGGGCCATCCAATGAGCAGTTCTTC.

This clonotype was counted between two and nine times. The J gene is TRBJ2-1, the V gene TRBV27; D unresolved. The CDR3 runs to 16 residues. The V gene's germline CDR1 is MNHEY and CDR2 SMNVEV (reference sequence). V lost 1 base to trimming and J lost 0 bases, with 10 bases between them. The CDR3 nucleotides read TGTGCCAGCAGTTTATTAACAGCGAGCTCCTACAATGAGCAGTTCTTC. It codes for CASSLLTASSYNEQFF.

This clonotype was picked up a small number of times. The V call is TRBV20-1, the J call TRBJ2-3; TRBD2 agrees at 9 bases. This CDR3 contains 15 residues. CDR1 DFQATT and CDR2 SNEGSKA come from the germline V gene (reference sequence). Germline trimming cut 8 bases from V and 8 bases from J; bases unmatched to any gene: 17. The CDR3, as DNA: TGCAGTTTCGTAGCGGGGGAGCCCTTCCCGGGTACGCAGTATTTT. It is translated as CSFVAGEPFPGTQYF.

The J gene is TRBJ2-7, the V gene TRBV5-1, with 11 bases fitting TRBD2. Germline values: CDR1 SGHRS, CDR2 YFSETQ. The CDR3 covers 18 residues. V was pared by 0 bases and J by 1 base, with 9 bases of the junction left unmatched. CDR3 DNA: TGCGCCAGCAGCTTGGCCGTCAGGGCTAGCGGGGGGTCCTACGAGCAGTACTTC. Its translation: CASSLAVRASGGSYEQYF.

The V and J genes are TRBV20-1 and TRBJ1-2, with a weak D call TRBD1 (5 bases). This CDR3 comprises 11 residues. Germline V lookup: CDR1 DFQATT, CDR2 SNEGSKA (reference sequence). V lost 4 bases to trimming and J lost 4 bases, with 7 bases between them. The CDR3 DNA is TGCAGTGCTACCCAGGGCTATGGCTACACCTTC. Translation: CSATQGYGYTF.

The table lists this clonotype with a few counts. The J gene is TRBJ2-2, the V gene TRBV20-1, with D perhaps matching TRBD1 (6 bases). Germline CDR1 reads DFQATT; CDR2 reads SNEGSKA (reference sequence). The V gene lost 7 bases and the J gene lost 1 base, with 13 bases spanning the gap. The CDR3 consists of 14 residues. The CDR3 nucleotides are TGCAGTGGGGCCAGGGACAAGAACACCGGGGAGCTGTTTTTT. Translation gives CSGARDKNTGELFF.

This clonotype has a count of ten or more. The chain links TRBV15 to TRBJ1-5; 8 bases are shared with TRBD1. V lost 5 bases, J lost 6 bases, and 9 bases stayed unmatched. Germline CDR1 is LNHNV and CDR2 is YYDKDF (reference sequence). This CDR3 comprises 15 residues. In DNA form, the CDR3 reads TGTGCCACCAGCCGGACAGGGCAAAAGGCTCAGCCCCAGCATTTT. Residues: CATSRTGQKAQPQHF.